What follows describes a single T cell receptor (beta chain). Its antigen remains unidentified. The sample originates from a study of shared clonotypes between healthy human individuals. The study's findings and limits: Sharing across several donors was seen in about 5% of naive CD4 clonotypes.

The authors split each subset's genomic DNA evenly across several immunoSEQ plates. Here immunoSEQ multiplex PCR was the method, and the copy in TCRdb shows in-frame clones only, minus some. The sample has about 1 million clones, 70% to 80% seen once. V was clipped by 0 bases and J by 5 bases; unmatched bases: 10. Germline CDR1 and CDR2: SGHNT and YENEEA. This CDR3 comprises 18 residues. The sequencing input was memory CD4+ T cells sorted from blood. Subset in this sample: CD45RA-negative fraction. This chain links TRBV11-3 with TRBJ2-2; TRBD1 aligns across 9 bases. The TCR comes from a man aged 18 to 29 in good health. The CDR3 nucleotides are TGTGCCAGCAGCTTAGAGCTAACCGGGACAGGGAAGACCGGGGAGCTGTTTTTT. It codes for CASSLELTGTGKTGELFF.